This T cell receptor (beta chain) was identified during a study of shared clonotypes between healthy human individuals (dated by TCRdb to 2020 to 2022). Background for the entire study: Two women and three men aged 18 to 49 years were included in the cohort. For each donor, three plates each were used for CD4 naive and CD4 memory, two plates were used for CD8 naive, and one plate was used for CD8 memory. Blood TCR repertoires of five healthy adults were deeply sequenced to estimate repertoire size and the extent of clonotype sharing between individuals. Libraries were prepared and TCR repertoires were sequenced by different laboratories using diverse techniques, in order to increase sequencing depth and limit assay-specific biases. Per donor, leukapheresis produced somewhere between about 0.9 and 9 billion PBMCs.

Using the deep immunoSEQ assay, multiplex PCR amplified TCR CDR3 regions from genomic DNA. Extracted genomic DNA from each cell subset was spread evenly across all wells of several immunoSEQ 96-well plates, with each plate serving as a replicate. For sorted subsets, each replicate PCR was loaded with 200 ng genomic DNA, equivalent to 30,000 or so T cell genomes. Purified libraries were quantified with a Qubit 3.0 fluorometer, sized on a Bioanalyzer 2100, and re-quantified with the KAPA Library Quantification kit. Every immunoSEQ 96-well plate was sequenced on a separate single-read 150-cycle Illumina NextSeq 550 flow cell. In the paper's pipeline: The immunoSEQ output contained only junctional sequences without quality scores, so filtering could not match that applied to full-length reads. Sequences were annotated with PyIR, a Python wrapper for IgBLAST v1.9, using IMGT germline references to assign V/J genes and CDR3. Reads with weak V/J assignments (E-value above 1e-6), missing CDR3, stop codons, out-of-frame junctions, or ambiguous translated residues were removed. V3J clonotypes were defined as sequences sharing an identical inferred V gene, J gene, and CDR3 amino acid sequence. Percentage overlap between repertoires was calculated by dividing the number of shared unique clonotypes by the size of the smaller repertoire. Repertoire richness was assessed with RTK rarefaction, the Chao1 estimator, and Recon v2.1 estimates of unobserved clonotypes. OLGA was used to compute generation probabilities for all TCRbeta clonotypes that the gDNA method yielded from four donors. Entries here come from immuneACCESS through TCRdb and include only in-frame sequences with V and J called. Some clones fail to appear in such tables; in the studies checked, an unresolved V gene covers under half of the shortfall, and the cause of the remainder is unknown. V and J calls and clone size are copied from that table; D and trimming were computed from the DNA. For this sample the table gives around 1,900,000 clones, of which around 95% were detected only once. Under 2% of the sample goes to the ten largest clones.

Notes on this clone: Its antigen remains unidentified. There are no base qualities to consult, and no much larger clone falls within one base.

Based on the germline V gene (reference sequence), the CDR1 and CDR2 sequences are LNHDA and SQIVND. V ends up 1 base short and J 5 bases short, with an unmatched junction base count of 4. Its CDR3 holds 14 amino acids, cysteine through phenylalanine. Just CDR3 DNA is preserved here, 42 bases in frame from base 1. CD8 naive samples were CD45RO-negative cells positively selected for CCR7, giving a CD45RA+CCR7+ population that excluded TemRA cells. Donors were healthy HIV-negative adults with no recently reported acute infections or vaccinations. All donors were Caucasian adults living in Nashville, Tennessee, USA. Blood was obtained by leukapheresis, after which PBMCs were separated by Ficoll-Histopaque density gradient centrifugation and cryopreserved in liquid nitrogen vapor phase. Analytical flow cytometry was used to check the purity and quantity of each magnetically sorted T cell population. Genomic DNA was isolated from every sorted fraction and measured by UV absorbance on a Nanodrop 2000c.

General findings and caveats noted by the study authors: Sampling was restricted to blood, and TCR repertoires in tissue are likely to differ from TCR repertoires in blood. Higher generation probabilities were observed for clonotypes shared by all four sorted-subset donors than for non-shared clonotypes. Larger estimated clonotype richness was generally found for naive subsets than for memory subsets. Because the study included a small number of donors, the genetic and exposure-history diversity represented was limited. When a few donors were compared, the shared fraction of clonotypes was about 5% for naive CD4, around 3.6% for naive CD8, about 2.4% for memory CD4, and 0.35% to 0.5% for memory CD8. Incomplete sequencing was indicated by rarefaction of sorted-subset datasets, despite the large sequencing depth. Pairwise subsampling led to the expectation that sequencing depth would affect the degree of clonotype sharing among donors.

The sample comprised naive CD8+ T cells from PBMCs. Explained via the paper, the cell subset or site label denotes: CD45RA+CCR7+. This TCR was recovered from a man aged 18 to 35 in good health. Some clones in this sample may be carry-over from other donors' samples. The V and J segments used are TRBV19 and TRBJ2-7; 8 bases in the middle match TRBD2. The sequenced DNA is TGTGCCAGTAGTATAGCGGGAGGGTCGAACGAGCAGTACTTC. Its protein is CASSIAGGSNEQYF.